The rows below give T cell receptor beta chains drawn from one sample of a study of shared clonotypes between healthy human individuals. Repertoires were generated with immunoSEQ multiplex PCR, while TCRdb's copy carries only in-frame clones and drops some. The data contain 2 million to 2.5 million clones, just under 95% of them singletons. Sequencing was carried out using naive CD4+ T cells from PBMCs. Receptors were obtained from a man between 18 and 29 years old in good health. Some clones in this sample may be carry-over from other donors' samples. Each CDR3 is given with its conserved first and last residue. The order of the fields is V gene, J gene, D gene, clone size, CDR3 DNA, CDR3 protein. D genes are given only for firm matches. Clone size appears in some rows only: once, few, many, or a class for an expanded clone.

v_gene: TRBV19
j_gene: TRBJ2-7
d_gene: .
abundance: .
CDR3nt: TGTGCCAGTAGTATTTATGGAGGGGGCTACGAGCAGTACTTC
CDR3aa: CASSIYGGGYEQYF

v_gene: TRBV5-1
j_gene: TRBJ2-2
d_gene: TRBD1
abundance: .
CDR3nt: TGCGCCAGCAGCTTGGGACCCGGACAGGGAGACACCGGGGAGCTGTTTTTT
CDR3aa: CASSLGPGQGDTGELFF

v_gene: TRBV2
j_gene: TRBJ1-2
d_gene: .
abundance: .
CDR3nt: TGTGCCAGCAGTGAAGGGGGCCGGAGCTATGGCTACACCTTC
CDR3aa: CASSEGGRSYGYTF

v_gene: TRBV7-8
j_gene: TRBJ2-3
d_gene: .
abundance: .
CDR3nt: TGTGCCAGCAGAGCTCACTCCCCAGATACGCAGTATTTT
CDR3aa: CASRAHSPDTQYF

v_gene: TRBV2
j_gene: TRBJ2-7
d_gene: TRBD2
abundance: .
CDR3nt: TGTGCCAGCAGTGAAAGCGGGAGGGCGGACGAGCAGTACTTC
CDR3aa: CASSESGRADEQYF

v_gene: TRBV7-2
j_gene: TRBJ1-1
d_gene: TRBD1
abundance: .
CDR3nt: TGTGCCAGCAGTTACAGGGGGCAAGAAGCTTTCTTT
CDR3aa: CASSYRGQEAFF

v_gene: TRBV6-5
j_gene: TRBJ2-5
d_gene: TRBD2
abundance: .
CDR3nt: TGTGCCAGCAGGGATAGCGGGACGGGGGAGACCCAGTACTTC
CDR3aa: CASRDSGTGETQYF

v_gene: TRBV5-1
j_gene: TRBJ2-2
d_gene: .
abundance: once
CDR3nt: TGCGCCAGCCGTGGGGGGATTCCTAACACCGGGGAGCTGTTTTTT
CDR3aa: CASRGGIPNTGELFF

v_gene: TRBV19
j_gene: TRBJ1-2
d_gene: TRBD1
abundance: .
CDR3nt: TGTGCCAGTAGTAACCGGGACAGGTCCTATGGCTACACCTTC
CDR3aa: CASSNRDRSYGYTF

v_gene: TRBV28
j_gene: TRBJ1-5
d_gene: TRBD1
abundance: .
CDR3nt: TGTGCCAGCAGTTTTCAGGGGGCCCCTAGCAATCAGCCCCAGCATTTT
CDR3aa: CASSFQGAPSNQPQHF

v_gene: TRBV30
j_gene: TRBJ1-4
d_gene: TRBD1
abundance: few
CDR3nt: TGTGCCTGGAGTAGGCGGACAGGGGTGGTTGGTGAAAAACTGTTTTTT
CDR3aa: CAWSRRTGVVGEKLFF

v_gene: TRBV19
j_gene: TRBJ1-5
d_gene: .
abundance: .
CDR3nt: TGTGCCAGTTGGGGCCGCGTGGGTCAGCCCCAGCATTTT
CDR3aa: CASWGRVGQPQHF

v_gene: TRBV30
j_gene: TRBJ1-1
d_gene: TRBD1
abundance: few
CDR3nt: TGTGCCTGGAGGAAAAAGACAGGGACGGGCACTGAAGCTTTCTTT
CDR3aa: CAWRKKTGTGTEAFF

v_gene: TRBV29-1
j_gene: TRBJ1-1
d_gene: .
abundance: .
CDR3nt: TGCAGCGTCCCAAGGACCTCGGGCACTGAAGCTTTCTTT
CDR3aa: CSVPRTSGTEAFF

v_gene: TRBV2
j_gene: TRBJ2-3
d_gene: .
abundance: .
CDR3nt: TGTGCCAGCAGTGATGAGGCCATCCCGCAGTATTTT
CDR3aa: CASSDEAIPQYF

v_gene: TRBV7-3
j_gene: TRBJ2-1
d_gene: .
abundance: .
CDR3nt: TGTGCCAGCAGCTTGGACTCATTAGGGGAGCAGTTCTTC
CDR3aa: CASSLDSLGEQFF

v_gene: TRBV5-1
j_gene: TRBJ2-2
d_gene: .
abundance: .
CDR3nt: TGCGCCAGCAGCTCCCGGGGTACCGGGGAGCTGTTTTTT
CDR3aa: CASSSRGTGELFF

v_gene: TRBV7-5
j_gene: TRBJ2-1
d_gene: .
abundance: .
CDR3nt: TGTGCCAGAAGCTTAACCATGGGTAGGAATGAGCAGTTCTTC
CDR3aa: CARSLTMGRNEQFF

v_gene: TRBV6-5
j_gene: TRBJ1-1
d_gene: .
abundance: .
CDR3nt: TGTGCCAGCACCTGGGGGGGGCAGGGGCACACTGAAGCTTTCTTT
CDR3aa: CASTWGGQGHTEAFF

v_gene: TRBV2
j_gene: TRBJ2-3
d_gene: .
abundance: .
CDR3nt: TGTGCCAGCAGTGGGACTATCTCCACAGATACGCAGTATTTT
CDR3aa: CASSGTISTDTQYF

v_gene: TRBV28
j_gene: TRBJ2-7
d_gene: .
abundance: .
CDR3nt: TGTGCCAGCAGCGTAGGGGCAGGGGTCCCCTACGAGCAGTACTTC
CDR3aa: CASSVGAGVPYEQYF

v_gene: TRBV29-1
j_gene: TRBJ1-1
d_gene: .
abundance: few
CDR3nt: TGCAGCGTTCGTTATCGCCTGGGGAACACTGAAGCTTTCTTT
CDR3aa: CSVRYRLGNTEAFF

v_gene: TRBV28
j_gene: TRBJ2-7
d_gene: .
abundance: .
CDR3nt: TGTGCCAGCAGCCACAGGTTTGAAACTGCCTACGAGCAGTACTTC
CDR3aa: CASSHRFETAYEQYF

v_gene: TRBV7-8
j_gene: TRBJ2-3
d_gene: .
abundance: once
CDR3nt: TGTGCCAGCAGCTTTACCGACTCCCGGTTGGATACGCAGTATTTT
CDR3aa: CASSFTDSRLDTQYF

v_gene: TRBV7-9
j_gene: TRBJ1-4
d_gene: .
abundance: .
CDR3nt: TGTGCCAGCGGGGGTTACCATCGCAGGGACGATGAAAAACTGTTTTTT
CDR3aa: CASGGYHRRDDEKLFF

v_gene: TRBV7-2
j_gene: TRBJ2-3
d_gene: TRBD2
abundance: .
CDR3nt: TGTGCCAGCAGCCCCCGGACTAGCGGGAGCACAGATACGCAGTATTTT
CDR3aa: CASSPRTSGSTDTQYF

v_gene: TRBV5-1
j_gene: TRBJ2-7
d_gene: TRBD2
abundance: once
CDR3nt: TGCGCCAGCAGCCTGGGACTAGCGGGAGTGAGATCCTACGAGCAGTACTTC
CDR3aa: CASSLGLAGVRSYEQYF

v_gene: TRBV4-1
j_gene: TRBJ1-5
d_gene: TRBD1
abundance: few
CDR3nt: TGCGCCAGCAGCCGCACAGGGGATAGGGATCAGCCCCAGCATTTT
CDR3aa: CASSRTGDRDQPQHF

v_gene: TRBV28
j_gene: TRBJ1-1
d_gene: TRBD1
abundance: .
CDR3nt: TGTGCCAGCAGACCAAGGGACAGGGGCGTCTACACTGAAGCTTTCTTT
CDR3aa: CASRPRDRGVYTEAFF

v_gene: TRBV13
j_gene: TRBJ1-3
d_gene: .
abundance: .
CDR3nt: TGTGCCAGCAGTCCGGGCTTCCTAAACACCATATATTTT
CDR3aa: CASSPGFLNTIYF

v_gene: TRBV6-5
j_gene: TRBJ2-7
d_gene: .
abundance: .
CDR3nt: TGTGCCAGCGCGATGGGCATAAGCTACGAGCAGTACTTC
CDR3aa: CASAMGISYEQYF

v_gene: TRBV27
j_gene: TRBJ2-7
d_gene: .
abundance: .
CDR3nt: TGTGCCAGCAGTTTATTTTCGGGGGCGGCCTACGAGCAGTACTTC
CDR3aa: CASSLFSGAAYEQYF

v_gene: TRBV30
j_gene: TRBJ1-1
d_gene: .
abundance: .
CDR3nt: TGTGCCTGGAGCCGATCGGGCACTGAAGCTTTCTTT
CDR3aa: CAWSRSGTEAFF

v_gene: TRBV19
j_gene: TRBJ1-1
d_gene: TRBD1
abundance: few
CDR3nt: TGTGCCAGTAGAGCCGGGACAGCATCCATTAAAGAAGCTTTCTTT
CDR3aa: CASRAGTASIKEAFF

v_gene: TRBV10-3
j_gene: TRBJ2-2
d_gene: TRBD1
abundance: .
CDR3nt: TGTGCCACCGGCGGCAGGGGGCCGGACGGGGAGCTGTTTTTT
CDR3aa: CATGGRGPDGELFF

v_gene: TRBV28
j_gene: TRBJ2-7
d_gene: .
abundance: .
CDR3nt: TGTGCCACCACCCGGGGGGACAGTTACGAGCAGTACTTC
CDR3aa: CATTRGDSYEQYF

v_gene: TRBV27
j_gene: TRBJ2-3
d_gene: TRBD2
abundance: .
CDR3nt: TGTGCCAGCAGTTTAAACGGGAGGGCTAGCACAGATACGCAGTATTTT
CDR3aa: CASSLNGRASTDTQYF

v_gene: TRBV21-1
j_gene: TRBJ2-7
d_gene: .
abundance: .
CDR3nt: TGTGCCAGCAGCATCTCCGGGACAGGGTATCGGGAGCAGTACTTC
CDR3aa: CASSISGTGYREQYF

v_gene: TRBV20-1
j_gene: TRBJ1-1
d_gene: .
abundance: few
CDR3nt: TGCAGTGCTAGACGGGGACCAGGGGCTTTCTTT
CDR3aa: CSARRGPGAFF

v_gene: TRBV9
j_gene: TRBJ2-1
d_gene: .
abundance: .
CDR3nt: TGTGCCAGCAGCGTCCAACCGCTATCCTACAATGAGCAGTTCTTC
CDR3aa: CASSVQPLSYNEQFF

v_gene: TRBV7-3
j_gene: TRBJ2-6
d_gene: .
abundance: .
CDR3nt: TGTGCCAGCAGCCGAGGACTCTCTGGGGCCAACGTCCTGACTTTC
CDR3aa: CASSRGLSGANVLTF

v_gene: TRBV27
j_gene: TRBJ1-2
d_gene: .
abundance: .
CDR3nt: TGTGCCAGCAGTTCACTCCGGGACTTCTTTTATGGCTACACCTTC
CDR3aa: CASSSLRDFFYGYTF

v_gene: TRBV5-6
j_gene: TRBJ1-5
d_gene: .
abundance: .
CDR3nt: TGTGCCAGCAGCTTGGGAGGAGGTAATCAGCCCCAGCATTTT
CDR3aa: CASSLGGGNQPQHF

v_gene: TRBV6-4
j_gene: TRBJ1-2
d_gene: .
abundance: once
CDR3nt: TGTGCCAGCAGTTCGGGGTTCTCCTATGGCTACACCTTC
CDR3aa: CASSSGFSYGYTF

v_gene: TRBV6-5
j_gene: TRBJ2-3
d_gene: .
abundance: .
CDR3nt: TGTGCCAGCAGTTATTCCATTGGGACAGATACGCAGTATTTT
CDR3aa: CASSYSIGTDTQYF

v_gene: TRBV5-6
j_gene: TRBJ2-5
d_gene: TRBD2
abundance: .
CDR3nt: TGTGCCAGCAGCTCGGCTAGCGGGAGGGGAGAGACCCAGTACTTC
CDR3aa: CASSSASGRGETQYF

v_gene: TRBV6-5
j_gene: TRBJ1-5
d_gene: .
abundance: .
CDR3nt: TGTGCCAGCAGTCCTACATTGGGGGGCAATCAGCCCCAGCATTTT
CDR3aa: CASSPTLGGNQPQHF

v_gene: TRBV7-9
j_gene: TRBJ2-3
d_gene: TRBD2
abundance: .
CDR3nt: TGTGCCAGCAGCTGGACTAGCCATCCCACAGATACGCAGTATTTT
CDR3aa: CASSWTSHPTDTQYF

v_gene: TRBV5-1
j_gene: TRBJ2-1
d_gene: TRBD1
abundance: .
CDR3nt: TGCGCCAGCAGCCCACAGGGGAACAATGAGCAGTTCTTC
CDR3aa: CASSPQGNNEQFF

v_gene: TRBV9
j_gene: TRBJ2-7
d_gene: .
abundance: .
CDR3nt: TGTGCCAGCAGCGGTCGAAGGGGAGGCGAGCAGTACTTC
CDR3aa: CASSGRRGGEQYF

v_gene: TRBV18
j_gene: TRBJ2-7
d_gene: TRBD2
abundance: .
CDR3nt: TGTGCCAGCTCACTAAGGACTAGCGGGTCAGGTGAGCAGTACTTC
CDR3aa: CASSLRTSGSGEQYF

v_gene: TRBV9
j_gene: TRBJ2-3
d_gene: .
abundance: .
CDR3nt: TGTGCCAGCAGCCCGACTCCCACAGATACGCAGTATTTT
CDR3aa: CASSPTPTDTQYF

v_gene: TRBV19
j_gene: TRBJ1-1
d_gene: .
abundance: few
CDR3nt: TGTGCCAGTAGTATGGGGGTCGGGAACACTGAAGCTTTCTTT
CDR3aa: CASSMGVGNTEAFF